The 29 T cell receptor beta chains reported below all come from one sample, sequenced in a study of cytomegalovirus exposure and HLA in healthy donors. The study ran its PCR with 60 Vbeta and 13 Jbeta primers. This table comes from immunoSEQ multiplex PCR, and its TCRdb copy is limited to in-frame clones, with some not included. The repertoire holds more than 60,000 clones, with around 80% as singletons. Sample: PBMCs. These receptors all come from a woman younger than 45 in good health and CMV-seronegative.

The chain employs TRBV10-1 and TRBJ2-1; 13 bases are shared with TRBD2. The V gene's germline CDR1 is WNHNN and CDR2 SYGVQD (reference sequence). CDR3 length equals 16 residues. Trimming removed 6 bases from V and 7 bases from J; junction bases left unmatched: 9. CDR3 sequence: CASSAPGLAGSNEQFF. CDR3 nucleotide sequence: TGCGCCAGCAGCGCCCCGGGACTAGCGGGAAGTAATGAGCAGTTCTTC.

This CDR3 reads CASSPSGRNSYEQYF. CDR3 nucleotide sequence: TGTGCCAGCAGTCCCAGCGGGAGGAACTCCTACGAGCAGTACTTC. This chain joins TRBV9 and TRBJ2-7; 9 nucleotides align to TRBD2. V dropped 5 bases and J dropped 0; count of bases not matched to a gene: 6. The germline CDR1 and CDR2 sequences are SGDLS and YYNGEE. This CDR3 contains 15 residues.

The J gene is TRBJ1-5, the V gene TRBV7-2; perhaps TRBD1 as D (6 bases). Trimming cost V 1 base and J 3 bases, with 13 bases left between them. Per germline, CDR1 SGHTA and CDR2 FQGNSA. The CDR3 is 16 amino acids. DNA of the CDR3: TGTGCCAGCAGCTTAGTGGGGGCAGGCGTCAATCAGCCCCAGCATTTT. Translated: CASSLVGAGVNQPQHF.

The V gene is TRBV29-1, the J gene TRBJ2-5; 10 nucleotides align to TRBD1. V shed 5 bases, J shed 4 bases, and the junction held 4 bases outside the gene matches. Per the germline V gene, CDR1 is SQVTM and CDR2 is ANQGSEA. The CDR3 runs 13 residues. The CDR3 loop reads CSVLTGGVETQYF. Here the CDR3 DNA reads TGCAGCGTTCTGACAGGGGGCGTAGAGACCCAGTACTTC.

The chain recombines TRBV6-1 with TRBJ1-5; 8 nucleotides match TRBD1. The germline CDR1 and CDR2 sequences are MNHNS and SASEGT. J lost 5 bases, V lost 4 bases, and 7 bases had no gene match. The CDR3 runs 15 residues. In DNA form, the CDR3 reads TGTGCCAGCAGTGGGACAGGGTTGGGGGATCAGCCCCAGCATTTT. It yields the protein CASSGTGLGDQPQHF.

This clone was detected a few times. The J gene is TRBJ1-5, the V gene TRBV4-1; D possibly corresponds to TRBD1 (6 bases). Germline CDR1 reads MGHRA; CDR2 reads YSYEKL. V lost 3 bases to trimming and J lost 8 bases, with 20 bases between them. CDR3 length equals 16 residues. CDR3 sequence reads: CASSQAGRGHGEPQHF. The CDR3 coding sequence is TGCGCCAGCAGCCAGGCCGGGCGGGGGCATGGTGAGCCCCAGCATTTT.

The J gene is TRBJ1-4, the V gene TRBV4-3; D remains unclear. Germline V gene data show CDR1 as LGHNA and CDR2 as YSLEER. This CDR3 spans 17 amino acids. V gave up 0 bases and J gave up 6 bases, with 17 bases separating them. CDR3: CASSQDRAGGPDEKLFF. CDR3 DNA: TGCGCCAGCAGCCAAGATAGGGCGGGAGGTCCCGATGAAAAACTGTTTTTT.

This clone was seen just once. V and J are TRBV30 and TRBJ2-6; 7 bases agree with TRBD1. Trimming took 8 bases from V and 0 from J; bases not matched to a gene: 13. Germline V lookup: CDR1 GTSNPN, CDR2 SVGIG (reference sequence). The CDR3 consists of 17 residues. CDR3 loop: CAQCGQDWTSGANVLTF. The CDR3, as DNA: TGTGCCCAATGCGGACAGGATTGGACCTCTGGGGCCAACGTCCTGACTTTC.

This clone showed up just once. V is TRBV28 and J is TRBJ1-6; the D is unclear. Germline CDR1 and CDR2: MDHEN and SYDVKM. V dropped 5 bases and J dropped 9 bases, with 8 bases sitting between them. The CDR3 consists of 12 residues. CDR3 coding DNA: TGTGCCAGCAGTACCCCGGGTTCACCCCTCCACTTT. It is translated as CASSTPGSPLHF.

The J gene is TRBJ1-4, the V gene TRBV4-3; 7 nucleotides line up with TRBD1. The V gene's germline CDR1 is LGHNA and CDR2 YSLEER. The trim removed 2 bases at V and 0 bases at J, leaving 3 bases unmatched. The CDR3 extends over 16 amino acids. In nucleotides, the CDR3 is TGCGCCAGCAGCCAAAATACAGGGGCAACTAATGAAAAACTGTTTTTT. This encodes CASSQNTGATNEKLFF.

V usage is TRBV15 and J usage is TRBJ2-3; 7 nucleotides align to TRBD2. Unmatched junction bases numbered 4, after V lost 9 bases and J lost 1 base. Germline V lookup: CDR1 LNHNV, CDR2 YYDKDF (reference sequence). The CDR3 is 13 residues long. CDR3 DNA: TGTGCCACTGCGGGAGACGGCACAGATACGCAGTATTTT. Its translation: CATAGDGTDTQYF.

The chain couples TRBV6-5 to TRBJ2-5; 10 bases are a match to TRBD2. The CDR3 sequence is 14 residues long. Unmatched junction bases numbered 3, after V lost 6 bases and J lost 2 bases. The V gene's germline CDR1 is MNHEY and CDR2 SVGAGI. CDR3 DNA sequence: TGTGCCAGCAGGAGCGGGAGGGTACAAGAGACCCAGTACTTC. Translating it yields CASRSGRVQETQYF.

V gene TRBV23-1 combines with J gene TRBJ1-5, with 8 bases matching TRBD1. TRBV23-1 is noted as an ORF with a role that remains uncertain. The CDR3 consists of 16 residues. V was clipped by 7 bases and J by 5 bases; unmatched bases: 13. DNA of the CDR3: TGCGCCAGCACCGAACAGAGGACAGGGTTTGATCAGCCCCAGCATTTT. This gives the protein CASTEQRTGFDQPQHF.

This sequence joins TRBV4-1 and TRBJ2-7; TRBD2 is a possible D gene (6 bases). CDR1 is MGHRA, CDR2 YSYEKL, per germline. The length of the CDR3 is 12 residues. Trimming shortened V by 4 bases and J by 8 bases, and 12 bases separated the two germline ends. The CDR3 sequence: CASSPGEGKQYF. CDR3 in DNA: TGCGCCAGCAGCCCGGGGGAAGGGAAGCAGTACTTC.

This clone appeared a few times. The rearrangement joins TRBV30 to TRBJ1-1; possible D gene TRBD1, 6 bases. This CDR3 is built from 12 residues. The V end was cut by 5 bases, the J end by 8 bases, with 15 bases between. CDR1 and CDR2 (germline): GTSNPN, SVGIG (reference sequence). The CDR3 reads CAWASATGEAFF. The CDR3 DNA is TGTGCCTGGGCGTCTGCTACAGGGGAAGCTTTCTTT.

The gene calls are TRBV6-5 and TRBJ2-4, with D perhaps TRBD2 (5 bases). CDR1 and CDR2 (germline): MNHEY, SVGAGI. This CDR3 has 15 amino acids. Trimming took 5 bases from V and 0 from J, leaving 11 bases between them. The CDR3 DNA follows: TGTGCCAGCAGTCAAGGACTGCTAGCCAAAAACATTCAGTACTTC. It specifies CASSQGLLAKNIQYF.

The chain uses TRBV6-1 and TRBJ1-2, with 8 bases that match TRBD1. The CDR3 totals 16 residues. V was clipped by 2 bases and J by 6 bases; unmatched bases: 11. Germline V gene lookup returns CDR1 MNHNS and CDR2 SASEGT. CDR3 loop: CASSEYGSQGADGYTF. The CDR3 DNA reads as TGTGCCAGCAGTGAATATGGAAGCCAGGGGGCGGATGGCTACACCTTC.

The J gene is TRBJ1-1, the V gene TRBV6-4; D might be TRBD1 (5 bases). Trimming removed 4 bases at V and 4 bases at J, with 13 bases between. Germline CDR1 MRHNA, CDR2 SNTAGT. The CDR3 loop spans 14 amino acids. The DNA of the CDR3 is TGTGCCAGCAGTGCTAATCCGGGGGGCACTGAAGCTTTCTTT. Its translation is CASSANPGGTEAFF.

The J gene is TRBJ2-7, the V gene TRBV10-3; 8 nucleotides match TRBD2. From germline, CDR1 is ENHRY and CDR2 SYGVKD. With 4 bases clipped from V and 0 bases from J, the junction kept 2 bases outside the gene matches. This CDR3 has 14 residues. CDR3 loop: CAISVSGDSYEQYF. The CDR3 region has the DNA TGTGCCATCAGTGTTAGCGGGGACTCCTACGAGCAGTACTTC.

In this sample, this clone turned up a few times. This chain uses TRBV7-8 with TRBJ1-2, with a possible D match to TRBD1 (6 bases). Germline V gene lookup returns CDR1 SGHVS and CDR2 FQNEAQ. V dropped 6 bases and J dropped 6 bases, with 17 bases sitting between them. The CDR3 covers 14 residues. The CDR3 DNA reads TGTGCCAGCAGTAAACAGGGAGTTAGAAATGGCTACACCTTC. It yields the protein CASSKQGVRNGYTF.

This sequence joins TRBV28 and TRBJ2-7, with D tentatively TRBD1 (6 bases). The CDR3 covers 14 residues. V lost 6 bases, J lost 2 bases, and 14 bases lay in between. Germline V gene lookup returns CDR1 MDHEN and CDR2 SYDVKM. The CDR3 is CASSSAGQTYEQYF. CDR3 in DNA: TGTGCCAGCAGCTCAGCCGGACAGACCTACGAGCAGTACTTC.

V gene TRBV5-1 combines with J gene TRBJ1-1, with TRBD1 as a possible D gene (6 bases). The germline CDR1 and CDR2 sequences are SGHRS and YFSETQ. V was cut by 4 bases and J by 1 base, with 20 bases left in between. The CDR3 contains 17 residues. The CDR3: CASSRGQRGGSNTEAFF. In nucleotides, the CDR3 is TGCGCCAGCAGCCGCGGACAGCGAGGCGGGTCGAACACTGAAGCTTTCTTT.

V gene TRBV2 combines with J gene TRBJ1-6; no reliable D call. V gave up 6 bases and J gave up 11 bases, with 17 bases separating them. The CDR3 contains 14 residues. CDR1 and CDR2 (germline): SNHLY, FYNNEI. CDR3 DNA: TGTGCCAGCAGGCCCCTGGACGCCGGGGCACCCCTCCACTTT. Translation gives CASRPLDAGAPLHF.

The chain uses TRBV30 and TRBJ2-7, with 13 bases fitting TRBD2. Germline CDR1 GTSNPN, CDR2 SVGIG (reference sequence). V was clipped by 5 bases and J by 6 bases; unmatched bases: 10. The CDR3 is 15 residues long. The CDR3 sequence: CAWDKLAGGRGEQYF. The CDR3 DNA follows: TGTGCCTGGGACAAACTAGCGGGAGGGCGGGGCGAGCAGTACTTC.

The chain is built from TRBV7-9 and TRBJ2-1; D perhaps matches TRBD1 (6 bases). CDR3 length: 15 amino acids. Germline V lookup: CDR1 SEHNR, CDR2 FQNEAQ (reference sequence). Trimming removed 1 base from V and 7 bases from J, with 14 bases in between. In DNA form, the CDR3 reads TGTGCCAGCAGCTTAGTGGTTGTGGACAGTAATGAGCAGTTCTTC. Its translation: CASSLVVVDSNEQFF.

This clone has a single count. As DNA, the CDR3 is TGCAGTGCTAGCGGGGAAGCTTTCTTT. Its translation: CSASGEAFF. This chain joins TRBV20-1 and TRBJ1-1; no definite D call. The CDR3 consists of 9 residues. CDR1 DFQATT and CDR2 SNEGSKA come from the germline V gene (reference sequence). V lost 3 bases and J lost 8, with 4 bases in between.

The rearrangement uses TRBV10-3 and TRBJ1-4, with TRBD1 matching over 7 bases. This CDR3 spans 14 amino acids. Germline CDR1 reads ENHRY; CDR2 reads SYGVKD. V trimming: 6 bases; J trimming: 4 bases; junction bases outside the gene matches: 5. The CDR3, as DNA: TGTGCCATCAGCACCGGGACAGATAATGAAAAACTGTTTTTT. This encodes CAISTGTDNEKLFF.

This clone was detected a few times. J is TRBJ1-1 and V is TRBV5-6; 8 positions match TRBD1. This CDR3 region has 16 residues. V was pared by 4 bases and J by 5 bases, with 13 bases of the junction left unmatched. Germline CDR1 SGHDT, CDR2 YYEEEE. CDR3: CASSLERQGAGTEAFF. The CDR3 nucleotides are TGTGCCAGCAGCCTTGAACGGCAGGGGGCGGGGACTGAAGCTTTCTTT.

The chain couples TRBV7-2 to TRBJ2-5, with D possibly matching TRBD1 (6 bases). Germline V gene lookup returns CDR1 SGHTA and CDR2 FQGNSA. The length of the CDR3 is 16 residues. V lost 7 bases to trimming and J lost 1 base, with 19 bases between them. The CDR3 reads CASKAYTGMGQETQYF. CDR3 nucleotide sequence: TGTGCCAGCAAAGCTTATACAGGGATGGGCCAAGAGACCCAGTACTTC.